The sample holds a few counts of the clone carrying this T cell receptor (beta chain). Its antigen remains unknown. Assay: immunoSEQ multiplex PCR; the TCRdb copy retains only in-frame clones and omits some. The sample consists of tens of thousands of clones, roughly two thirds of them appearing once. CDR3 length: 15 amino acids. Trimming removed 6 bases at V and 1 base at J, with 15 bases between. CDR1 and CDR2 (germline): ENHRY, SYGVKD. Expansion of antigen-specific CD4+ T cells with viral peptide pools was carried out by the ViraFEST assay before sequencing. When around 10 days of culture had elapsed, CD4+ T cells were isolated. Vaccinated participants had no history of SARS-CoV-2 infection and tested negative for nucleocapsid antibodies. The researchers cultured 1.5 million to 2.5 million PBMC per well with 8 to 10 IU/ml IL-2 and about 10 ug/ml peptides. Each culture had half its medium swapped for IL-2 medium on days 3 and 7.

The data were taken from a study of vaccination effects on CD4 cells after COVID-19. Study observations and caveats: Healthy vaccinees showed cross-reactivity with common cold coronaviruses in only 1 of 255 vaccine-induced clones.

The receptor's source is a human donor who received a COVID-19 vaccine. This sequence joins TRBV10-3 and TRBJ1-1, with D perhaps matching TRBD1 (5 bases). This specimen was CD4+ T cells from PBMCs cultured with HCoV-NL63 spike peptides, taken before COVID-19 vaccination. In DNA form, the CDR3 reads TGTGCCATCAGCAAAACAGGAGAGGGGAACACTGAAGCTTTCTTT. Translated, it gives CAISKTGEGNTEAFF.